This passage covers 11 T cell receptor beta chains from one sample sequenced in a study of Ad26.COV2.S vaccination and SARS-CoV-2 variants. Profiled with immunoSEQ multiplex PCR; TCRdb holds only in-frame clones, not every one. Of some 390,000 clones listed, over 75% were seen once; the top ten hold 1.9%. Described treatment: 15 to 20 received Ad26.COV2.S at low or high dose, single or two shots; several received placebo; per-sample allocation not given. Collection of samples fell on day 63 after the first vaccine or placebo injection. This sample comprised peripheral blood, obtained in a trial of Ad26.COV2.S vaccine versus placebo. The origin of the receptors is a person between 18 and 65 years old who received the Ad26.COV2.S COVID-19 vaccine or a placebo.

CDR3 DNA sequence: TGTGCCAGCAAATCCTTCCGGGCCACAGGAGGTAATTCACCCCTCCACTTT. It codes for CASKSFRATGGNSPLHF. This chain uses TRBV27 with TRBJ1-6, with D perhaps matching TRBD1 (5 bases). Germline V lookup: CDR1 MNHEY, CDR2 SMNVEV (reference sequence). The CDR3 is made up of 17 amino acids. V lost 7 bases and J lost 6, with 22 bases in between.

The V call is TRBV7-8, the J call TRBJ2-7; TRBD1 agrees at 9 bases. The trim removed 7 bases at V and 6 bases at J, leaving 13 bases unmatched. Germline V CDR1 and CDR2: SGHVS, FQNEAQ. The CDR3 consists of 15 residues. The CDR3 coding sequence is TGTGCCAGCAACATCGGGACAGGGTCAACTAGCGAGCAGTACTTC. This encodes CASNIGTGSTSEQYF.

The chain links TRBV19 to TRBJ1-5; 7 nucleotides align to TRBD1. V was pared by 3 bases and J by 4 bases, with 9 bases of the junction left unmatched. The CDR3 length is 16 residues. Germline V gene data show CDR1 as LNHDA and CDR2 as SQIVND (reference sequence). The CDR3 loop reads CASSIYPTGVNQPQHF. The CDR3 nucleotides are TGTGCCAGTAGTATTTATCCCACAGGGGTAAATCAGCCCCAGCATTTT.

V usage is TRBV29-1 and J usage is TRBJ1-1; D not resolved. The germline V gene has CDR1 SQVTM and CDR2 ANQGSEA. The CDR3 sequence is 14 residues long. With 0 bases removed from V and 4 bases from J, the gap between germline ends came to 12 bases. DNA for the CDR3: TGCAGCGTTGAAGAAAAGGGCTCGGGCACTGAAGCTTTCTTT. This encodes CSVEEKGSGTEAFF.

The rearrangement links TRBV6-5 to TRBJ2-5; 7 positions agree with TRBD1. The germline V gene has CDR1 MNHEY and CDR2 SVGAGI. With V trimmed by 7 bases and J by 5 bases, 10 bases remained unmatched. CDR3 length equals 14 residues. Here the CDR3 DNA reads TGTGCCAGCAATTCACAGGGGAAGGGGGAGACCCAGTACTTC. Protein product: CASNSQGKGETQYF.

This clone was counted only a few times. CDR3 sequence reads: CASSLGSFSSGNTIYF. The CDR3 coding sequence is TGTGCCAGCAGCTTAGGTTCTTTTAGCTCTGGAAACACCATATATTTT. The chain carries TRBV7-9 and TRBJ1-3; D not certain. This CDR3 region has 16 residues. Germline CDR1 and CDR2: SEHNR and FQNEAQ (reference sequence). V shed 1 base and J shed 0 bases, with 10 bases lying between them.

The gene calls are TRBV27 and TRBJ2-7, with a possible D match to TRBD2 (6 bases). Germline V gene data show CDR1 as MNHEY and CDR2 as SMNVEV (reference sequence). CDR3 length: 19 residues. V dropped 0 bases and J dropped 0 bases, with 21 bases sitting between them. The DNA for the CDR3 is TGTGCCAGCAGTTTATCTTTCCCTGGGGCGGGAAGGATCTCCTACGAGCAGTACTTC. Translating it yields CASSLSFPGAGRISYEQYF.

The rearrangement links TRBV19 to TRBJ2-2; D unclear. CDR1 is LNHDA and CDR2 is SQIVND in the germline V gene (reference sequence). Deletions cut 7 bases from V and 0 bases from J, with 15 bases between. The CDR3 is 16 residues long. This chain's CDR3 is CASKNRRASNTGELFF. CDR3 nucleotides: TGTGCCAGTAAAAACCGTAGAGCGTCGAACACCGGGGAGCTGTTTTTT.

The chain employs TRBV19 and TRBJ2-7; TRBD1 aligns across 7 bases. Germline trimming cut 8 bases from V and 2 bases from J; bases unmatched to any gene: 6. CDR3 length: 13 residues. Germline V gives CDR1 LNHDA, CDR2 SQIVND (reference sequence). As DNA, the CDR3 is TGTGCCAGTGCACGGGACAGTCCCTACGAGCAGTACTTC. The encoded protein is CASARDSPYEQYF.

The chain joins TRBV19 to TRBJ1-5; 7 bases agree with TRBD1. V dropped 3 bases and J dropped 7; count of bases not matched to a gene: 6. The germline V gene encodes CDR1 LNHDA and CDR2 SQIVND (reference sequence). The length of the CDR3 is 14 residues. CDR3 nucleotides: TGTGCCAGTAGTATGGTGACAGGGCAACAGCCCCAGCATTTT. Translated: CASSMVTGQQPQHF.

This chain connects TRBV11-3 to TRBJ2-2; unclear D gene. The CDR3 runs 16 residues. The V end was cut by 0 bases, the J end by 5 bases, with 13 bases between. Germline V gene data show CDR1 as SGHNT and CDR2 as YENEEA. Here the CDR3 reads CASSLEDRARTGELFF. CDR3 DNA sequence: TGTGCCAGCAGCTTAGAAGATCGAGCCCGTACCGGGGAGCTGTTTTTT.